This TCR beta chain was recorded in a study of blood T cell repertoires in COVID-19. Original data processing: The assay estimated nucleated cells by amplifying reference gene primers. Assay: immunoSEQ multiplex PCR; the TCRdb copy retains only in-frame clones and omits some. That table furnishes V, J and clone size, whereas the DNA furnished D and trimming. The sample contains fewer than 350,000 clones, roughly 85% of which appear only once. This clone turned up a few times. The cohort comprised adults aged about 18 to 89 years residing in under 30 US areas. Membership in each cohort depended on participant-reported clinical history. Sequencing used PBMCs or T cells enriched from blood (not recorded which). The TCR sequence derives from a woman in her twenties or thirties who had been exposed to COVID-19.

CDR3 loop: CASSQEGQGFSYEQYF. The CDR3 DNA is TGTGCCAGCAGCCAAGAAGGCCAGGGATTCTCCTACGAGCAGTACTTC. The chain joins TRBV3-1 (or the pseudogene TRBV3-2) to TRBJ2-7; tentative D call: TRBD1 (5 bases). CDR3 length: 16 residues. Germline loops: CDR1 LGHDT, CDR2 YNNKEL (reference sequence). With 0 bases removed from V and 0 bases from J, the gap between germline ends came to 12 bases.